This TCR beta chain stems from a study of T cell responses to AZD1222 COVID-19 vaccine. Measured with immunoSEQ multiplex PCR; TCRdb has only the in-frame clones, and not every one. The sample lists 150,000 to 180,000 clones; around nine tenths were seen once. This clonotype was sampled from an adult in good health. Sequenced material: peripheral blood, taken on day 0 of AZD1222 vaccination.

The DNA of the CDR3 is TGTGCCGCTGGCTCTAGCGGACAAGAGACCCAGTACTTC. Amino acids: CAAGSSGQETQYF. This chain joins TRBV19 and TRBJ2-5, with TRBD2 matching over 7 bases. The V gene end was trimmed by 11 bases and the J gene end by 2 bases; junction bases not matched to a gene: 8. Germline V gene sequence: CDR1 LNHDA, CDR2 SQIVND (reference sequence). This CDR3 has 13 residues.